One and the same sample provided the 9 T cell receptor beta chains below, sequenced in a study of beta chain features in type 1 diabetes. Of the isolated RNA, all was reverse transcribed, and so the sequenced material was expressed TCRB transcripts. Profiling relied on immunoSEQ multiplex PCR, and the TCRdb table lists in-frame clones only, not all of them. The table has approximately 160,000 clones, around 8% seen once; the top ten hold 0.65%. Sequenced sample: central memory CD4+ T cells from blood. Every receptor here comes from a man between 18 and 29 years old in good health.

The chain recombines TRBV30 with TRBJ2-7, with TRBD2 identical over 7 bases. The CDR3 runs 14 residues. CDR1 and CDR2 from the germline V gene are GTSNPN and SVGIG (reference sequence). V dropped 4 bases and J dropped 1; count of bases not matched to a gene: 7. The CDR3 DNA reads as TGTGCCTGGACGGTGGGGGGGGGATCCTACGAGCAGTACTTC. This sequence encodes CAWTVGGGSYEQYF.

This clone was picked up a small number of times. The CDR3 nucleotides read TGTGCCAGCAGCTTAGGGGTCGATCAGCCCCAGCATTTT. Translated: CASSLGVDQPQHF. The rearrangement joins TRBV4-2 to TRBJ1-5, with D maybe TRBD1 (5 bases). The CDR3 loop spans 13 amino acids. CDR1 is LGHNA and CDR2 is YNFKEQ in the germline V gene. V was clipped by 5 bases and J by 5 bases, with 10 bases between them.

The CDR3 loop reads CASSQDIYTSGRNEQYF. CDR3 DNA: TGCGCCAGCAGCCAAGATATATACACTAGCGGGAGGAACGAGCAGTACTTC. The chain joins TRBV4-3 to TRBJ2-7; 12 positions agree with TRBD2. J gave up 5 bases and V 0 bases, and 8 bases lay outside the gene matches. This CDR3 comprises 17 residues. Per the germline V gene, CDR1 is LGHNA and CDR2 is YSLEER.

The gene calls are TRBV4-1 and TRBJ2-7, with 12 bases matching TRBD2. The CDR3 runs to 15 residues. J was trimmed by 5 bases and V by 2 bases; bases with no gene match: 4. Germline assignment: CDR1 MGHRA and CDR2 YSYEKL. The CDR3 sequence: CASSQTRLAGDEQYF. The CDR3 DNA reads as TGCGCCAGCAGCCAAACAAGACTAGCGGGGGACGAGCAGTACTTC.

The chain links TRBV5-1 to TRBJ1-2; 11 bases agree with TRBD1. V trimming: 0 bases; J trimming: 12 bases; junction bases outside the gene matches: 7. The CDR3 totals 14 residues. Germline V lookup: CDR1 SGHRS, CDR2 YFSETQ. The DNA of the CDR3 is TGCGCCAGCAGCTTGGCCGGGACAGGGGGATATCACACCTTC. Translated, it gives CASSLAGTGGYHTF. The variable domain in full, completed from reference TRBV5-1 and TRBJ1-2, reads KAGVTQTPRYLIKTRGQQVTLSCSPISGHRSVSWYQQTPGQGLQFLFEYFSETQRNKGNFPGRFSGRQFSNSRSEMNVSTLELGDSALYLCASSLAGTGGYHTFGSGTRLTVV.

This clone has a handful of counts. V gene TRBV5-1 combines with J gene TRBJ2-7; the D gene is possibly TRBD2 (6 bases). The CDR3 consists of 17 residues. V gave up 3 bases and J gave up 0 bases, with 19 bases separating them. CDR1 and CDR2 (germline): SGHRS, YFSETQ. The chain's CDR3 is CASSSAGGGLSSYEQYF. The CDR3 nucleotides read TGCGCCAGCAGCTCCGCCGGGGGAGGCCTTAGCTCCTACGAGCAGTACTTC.

V and J are TRBV19 and TRBJ2-5; 8 bases map to TRBD1. The CDR3 is 13 amino acids. V lost 4 bases, J lost 4 bases, and 2 bases stayed unmatched. Germline-derived CDR1 and CDR2 are LNHDA and SQIVND (reference sequence). CDR3 residues: CASSTQGGETQYF. The CDR3 coding sequence is TGTGCCAGTAGTACACAGGGGGGAGAGACCCAGTACTTC.

The V call is TRBV9, the J call TRBJ1-5; the D is unclear. The V and J ends lost 4 bases and 4 bases respectively, with 9 bases between them. The CDR3 totals 13 residues. CDR1 is SGDLS and CDR2 is YYNGEE in the germline V gene. The CDR3 loop reads CASSKSWNQPQHF. The CDR3 bases are TGTGCCAGCAGCAAGAGTTGGAATCAGCCCCAGCATTTT.

This clone came up many times. CDR3 loop: CASSYWAGGETQYF. DNA of the CDR3: TGTGCCAGCAGTTATTGGGCAGGGGGAGAGACCCAGTACTTC. The chain is built from TRBV6-6 and TRBJ2-5; 7 bases fit TRBD1. This CDR3 is 14 amino acids long. Germline loops: CDR1 MNHNY, CDR2 SVGAGI (reference sequence). Trimming cost V 3 bases and J 4 bases; bases outside gene matches: 5.